This T cell receptor beta chain is from a study of blood T cell repertoires in COVID-19. Turning to the study itself: The United States, Italy and Spain were the sources of the acute and convalescent COVID-19 samples.

The germline V gene encodes CDR1 LNHDA and CDR2 SQIVND (reference sequence). V was cut by 0 bases and J by 2 bases, with 8 bases left in between. The CDR3 covers 16 residues. Original processing notes: Counts of nucleated cells, estimated from reference gene primer amplification, were obtained. The data were produced by immunoSEQ multiplex PCR, yet TCRdb's version contains in-frame clones alone and is incomplete. V and J calls and clone size follow that table, whereas D and trimming were derived from the DNA. The table records under 95,000 clones, around 90% of them present only once. The V and J genes are TRBV19 and TRBJ2-6; D unclear. This receptor was obtained from a human donor in a cohort sampled during active COVID-19. The sample was peripheral blood. The CDR3 DNA follows: TGTGCCAGTAGTATAGATGTGCTACCTGGGGCCAACGTCCTGACTTTC. This encodes CASSIDVLPGANVLTF. Supplemented by reference TRBV19 and TRBJ2-6, the full variable domain reads DGGITQSPKYLFRKEGQNVTLSCEQNLNHDAMYWYRQDPGQGLRLIYYSQIVNDFQKGDIAEGYSVSREKKESFPLTVTSAQKNPTAFYLCASSIDVLPGANVLTFGAGSRLTVL.